The rows below give T cell receptor beta chains drawn from one sample of a study of blood T cell repertoires in COVID-19. Sequencing used immunoSEQ multiplex PCR; TCRdb keeps in-frame clones, though not all of them. There are fewer than 300,000 clones in the sample; roughly 89% occur only once, and under 10% lies in the top ten. Sequenced input: PBMCs or T cells enriched from blood (not recorded which). Receptors were obtained from a man aged 35 to 55 who had recovered from COVID-19. Both conserved end residues are part of each CDR3. The D gene is left open where the match is weak. A row's size may be missing; if present it is once, few, many or a size class.

len | d_gene | j_gene | abundance | v_gene | CDR3nt | CDR3aa
13 | NA | TRBJ2-5 | NA | TRBV12-2 | TGTGCAAGTCGCCCCCCCGGTGTAGAGACCCAGTACTTC | CASRPPGVETQYF
16 | NA | TRBJ1-5 | NA | TRBV7-8 | TGTGCCAGCAGCTTCCATATGGAGCAGATCAATCAGCCCCAGCATTTT | CASSFHMEQINQPQHF
18 | NA | TRBJ1-3 | NA | TRBV9 | TGTGCCAGCAGCACCCACCCCACGGGCAGGGCCTCTGGAAACACCATATATTTT | CASSTHPTGRASGNTIYF
15 | TRBD1 | TRBJ1-1 | once | TRBV11-2 | TGTGCCAGCAGCTTAGTTGGACAGGGGGACACTGAAGCTTTCTTT | CASSLVGQGDTEAFF
15 | NA | TRBJ2-5 | once | TRBV11-2 | TGTGCCAGCAGCTTAGATCCCGGACACCCAGGGACCCAGTACTTC | CASSLDPGHPGTQYF
20 | TRBD2 | TRBJ2-5 | NA | TRBV3-1/TRBV3-2 | TGTGCCAGCAGCCACCTGGGACTAGCGGGGGGGCCCCTTAGGGTGGAGACCCAGTACTTC | CASSHLGLAGGPLRVETQYF
13 | NA | TRBJ1-2 | NA | TRBV29-1 | TGCAGCGTTGTCTACAGGGAGAGCTATGGCTACACCTTC | CSVVYRESYGYTF
13 | NA | TRBJ1-6 | NA | TRBV5-8 | TGTGCCAGCAGCCTCAGGGCTAATTCACCCCTCCACTTT | CASSLRANSPLHF
17 | TRBD2 | TRBJ2-1 | NA | TRBV2 | TGTGCCAGCAGTGAAGTTAGCGGGGGGCCCTCCTACAATGAGCAGTTCTTC | CASSEVSGGPSYNEQFF
17 | NA | TRBJ1-2 | NA | TRBV7-2 | TGTGCCAGCAGCCTACCACGACTAGGGGCCTTGGGCTATGGCTACACCTTC | CASSLPRLGALGYGYTF
18 | NA | TRBJ2-4 | NA | TRBV7-8 | TGTGCCAGCAGCTCTCGGTTGAGCGGAGCGGGAGCCAAAAACATTCAGTACTTC | CASSSRLSGAGAKNIQYF
11 | TRBD2 | TRBJ2-3 | NA | TRBV12-3/TRBV12-4 | TGTGCCTTTACGCTAGCGGGGGTCCCGTATTTT | CAFTLAGVPYF
11 | NA | TRBJ1-1 | NA | TRBV20-1 | TGCAGTGCTCTCCCTCGGGCTGAAGCTTTCTTT | CSALPRAEAFF
17 | TRBD2 | TRBJ2-1 | NA | TRBV10-2 | TGCGCCAGCAGTGTCACTAGCGGGAGGGCCAGGGGAAATGAGCAGTTCTTC | CASSVTSGRARGNEQFF
14 | TRBD1 | TRBJ1-6 | NA | TRBV2 | TGTGCCAGCAGTCGAACAGGGGTTGATTCACCCCTCCACTTT | CASSRTGVDSPLHF
14 | TRBD1 | TRBJ2-3 | few | TRBV11-3 | TGTGCCAGCAGCGAGGGACAGAGCACAGATACGCAGTATTTT | CASSEGQSTDTQYF
16 | NA | TRBJ2-6 | NA | TRBV11-3 | TGTGCCAGCAGCTTAGCGGCGGGCACTGGGGCCAACGTCCTGACTTTC | CASSLAAGTGANVLTF
16 | TRBD2 | TRBJ2-3 | once | TRBV5-1 | TGCGCCAGCAGCATAGCTAGCGGGAGCTCTGTTGATACGCAGTATTTT | CASSIASGSSVDTQYF
15 | TRBD2 | TRBJ2-5 | once | TRBV28 | TGTGCCAGCAGTTTACTAGCGGGAGTTCCGGAGACCCAGTACTTC | CASSLLAGVPETQYF
15 | TRBD2 | TRBJ2-7 | NA | TRBV29-1 | TGCAGCGTTGAAGATTCCGGCGGGAGTCCCTACGAGCAGTACTTC | CSVEDSGGSPYEQYF
13 | TRBD1 | TRBJ2-7 | NA | TRBV13 | TGTGCCAGCAGTCAGGACAGGGGCTACGAGCAGTACTTC | CASSQDRGYEQYF
16 | TRBD2 | TRBJ2-1 | NA | TRBV11-2 | TGTGCCAGCAGCTTAGATCCTAGCGGACCCTACAATGAGCAGTTCTTC | CASSLDPSGPYNEQFF
12 | NA | TRBJ2-7 | NA | TRBV5-4 | TGTGCCAGCAGCATTGATAGCTACGAGCAGTACTTC | CASSIDSYEQYF
14 | TRBD1 | TRBJ2-7 | NA | TRBV6-5 | TGTGCCGCAGCCCCAGGGGGTGACTGGGCCGAGCAGTACTTC | CAAAPGGDWAEQYF
18 | NA | TRBJ1-2 | NA | TRBV28 | TGTGCCAGCAGTTTATGGATTAGGACGGAGGGTAGGAACTATGGCTACACCTTC | CASSLWIRTEGRNYGYTF
11 | TRBD2 | TRBJ2-7 | NA | TRBV2 | TGTGCCAGCGTAGCTTCGCGGGAGGTCCACTTC | CASVASREVHF
13 | NA | TRBJ1-2 | NA | TRBV23-1 | TGCGCCAGCAGTCAAAACAGGCCTGGAGGCTACACCTTC | CASSQNRPGGYTF
21 | TRBD2 | TRBJ2-4 | NA | TRBV4-1 | TGCGCCAGCAGCCAGAGGGGGGAAGGGACTAGCGATTACCCGGCCAAAAACATTCAGTACTTC | CASSQRGEGTSDYPAKNIQYF
15 | NA | TRBJ2-5 | NA | TRBV7-8 | TGTGCCAGCAGCTTAATCTTTGGCAACCAAGAGACCCAGTACTTC | CASSLIFGNQETQYF
13 | NA | TRBJ1-1 | NA | TRBV12-3/TRBV12-4 | TGTGCCAGCAGTGACTACAGAGACACTGAAGCTTTCTTT | CASSDYRDTEAFF
13 | TRBD2 | TRBJ2-7 | NA | TRBV29-1 | TGCAGCGTGGGGACTAGGTCAGGCTACGAGCAGTACTTC | CSVGTRSGYEQYF
11 | NA | TRBJ2-1 | NA | TRBV12-3/TRBV12-4 | TGTGCCAGCAGTTCGGGGTCTGAGCAGTTCTTC | CASSSGSEQFF
15 | NA | TRBJ1-5 | NA | TRBV9 | TGTGCCAGCAGCGTAGAGGGAGGCCTGAGACAGCCCCAGCATTTT | CASSVEGGLRQPQHF
14 | TRBD1 | TRBJ1-5 | NA | TRBV7-9 | TGTGCCAGCAGCGGTAACAGGGGCGATCAGCCCCAGCATTTT | CASSGNRGDQPQHF
15 | TRBD2 | TRBJ2-7 | NA | TRBV5-4 | TGTGCCAGCAGCTTGAAGTCTAGCGGGGGGTACGAGCAGTACTTC | CASSLKSSGGYEQYF
17 | TRBD1 | TRBJ2-2 | NA | TRBV23-1 | TGCGCCAGCAGTCAATCAAGTGACAGGGGGAGGACCGGGGAGCTGTTTTTT | CASSQSSDRGRTGELFF
12 | NA | TRBJ2-1 | few | TRBV10-3 | TGTGCCATCAGTGAAAGGGGCAGTGAGCAGTTCTTC | CAISERGSEQFF
14 | NA | TRBJ2-5 | once | TRBV6-5 | TGTGCCAGCAGACGATTACAGGGCCAAGAGACCCAGTACTTC | CASRRLQGQETQYF
15 | NA | TRBJ2-7 | NA | TRBV28 | TGTGCCAGCAGTTGGGACACCGGGGAGACCTACGAGCAGTACTTC | CASSWDTGETYEQYF
17 | TRBD1 | TRBJ2-5 | NA | TRBV28 | TGTGCCAGCAAACCTCCCCTCGACAGGGTAGGCGGAGAGACCCAGTACTTC | CASKPPLDRVGGETQYF
15 | TRBD2 | TRBJ2-1 | NA | TRBV10-2 | TGCGCCAGCTTCTATAGCGGGAGGGCCTACAATGAGCAGTTCTTC | CASFYSGRAYNEQFF
18 | TRBD1 | TRBJ2-1 | NA | TRBV7-8 | TGTGCCAGCAGCCGAGGAAGACCTAGGACAGGGGCAAACAATGAGCAGTTCTTC | CASSRGRPRTGANNEQFF
11 | TRBD1 | TRBJ2-7 | NA | TRBV20-1 | TGCAGTGCCAGGGACAGGGACGAGCAGTACTTC | CSARDRDEQYF
12 | NA | TRBJ2-5 | NA | TRBV10-2 | TGCGCCAGCAGCACCAACCGGGAGACCCAGTACTTC | CASSTNRETQYF
15 | NA | TRBJ1-4 | NA | TRBV2 | TGTGCCAGCAGTCCGAGCGGGCTCCCAAATGAAAAACTGTTTTTT | CASSPSGLPNEKLFF
15 | TRBD1 | TRBJ2-5 | NA | TRBV19 | TGTGCCAGTAGTACCGGGACAGGGGGTCGGGAGACCCAGTACTTC | CASSTGTGGRETQYF
14 | NA | TRBJ1-5 | once | TRBV7-9 | TGTGCCAGCAGCTTTAAAGGGGGCAATCAGCCCCAGCATTTT | CASSFKGGNQPQHF
16 | TRBD2 | TRBJ2-1 | NA | TRBV7-9 | TGTGCCAGCAGCTTCTGGACTAGCGGACTCTACAATGAGCAGTTCTTC | CASSFWTSGLYNEQFF
15 | TRBD1 | TRBJ2-3 | NA | TRBV9 | TGTGCCAGCAGCACCCGGACAGGTAACGCAGATACGCAGTATTTT | CASSTRTGNADTQYF
15 | TRBD1 | TRBJ2-1 | NA | TRBV29-1 | TGCAGCGTATTCGTTGGGGGACAGGGGGCCCATGAGCAGTTCTTC | CSVFVGGQGAHEQFF
14 | NA | TRBJ1-2 | NA | TRBV14 | TGTGCCAGCAGCCAAGGGCCCAGTGACTATGGCTACACCTTC | CASSQGPSDYGYTF
14 | TRBD2 | TRBJ2-5 | NA | TRBV7-3 | TGTGCCAGCAGCTTAACAGCGGGATGGGAGACCCAGTACTTC | CASSLTAGWETQYF
18 | TRBD1 | TRBJ2-2 | NA | TRBV7-9 | TGTGCCAGCCCTCAAGCGAAAACAGGGGGCGCGTTCACCGGGGAGCTGTTTTTT | CASPQAKTGGAFTGELFF
15 | NA | TRBJ1-6 | NA | TRBV9 | TGTGCCAGCAGCGTATCCCCGATCGCAGGTTCACCCCTCCACTTT | CASSVSPIAGSPLHF